A selection of T cell receptor beta chains follows, all from one sample in a study of OX40 agonist ivuxolimab in advanced cancers. TCRdb keeps only in-frame clones here, not all; method: immunoSEQ multiplex PCR. The data contain around 63,000 clones, 92% of them seen just once; the ten biggest clones take up approximately 25%. The source was CD4+ or CD8+ T cells sorted from blood, collected in a trial of the OX40 agonist ivuxolimab. All receptors derive from an adult with an advanced solid tumor such as melanoma, head and neck, liver or kidney cancer. Both conserved end residues are part of each CDR3. D genes are given only for firm matches.

v_call | d_call | cdr3_aa
TRBV7-8 | TRBD1 | CASSLVRDRFVYEQYF
TRBV7-2 | . | CASSLVREPQHF
TRBV6-4 | . | CASSPSGTDTQYF
TRBV10-2 | . | CASSVGSGSYNEQFF
TRBV19 | . | CASSIGQGWGYEQYF
TRBV6-6 | . | CASSYTASASYEQYF
TRBV7-9 | . | CASSWNVQFF
TRBV19 | TRBD1 | CASSTGQGNTEAFF
TRBV6-5 | . | CASSYLGHSYNEQFF
TRBV28 | TRBD2 | CASSPAWAGVFDTQYF
TRBV19 | . | CASSSNEQFF
TRBV11-3 | TRBD1 | CASSTRQGVLSGLWNEQFF
TRBV9 | . | CASSEGGGNQPQHF
TRBV28 | TRBD1 | CASSLYARGYQETQYF
TRBV28 | . | CASGHSPGTEAFF
TRBV28 | TRBD1 | CASSLLARGYSYEQYF
TRBV2 | TRBD2 | CASSEGAGVSNEQFF
TRBV19 | . | CASSIRPLNYGYTF
TRBV7-9 | . | CASSLPGDAYEQYF
TRBV19 | . | CASSIGANTEAFF
TRBV7-3 | TRBD2 | CASRPTSHTAGAYEQYF
TRBV7-9 | . | CASSLGYQEWAKDEQFF
TRBV10-1 | . | CASSGAGSHEQFF
TRBV6-5 | TRBD2 | CASSYSAGGSTDTQYF
TRBV4-3 | TRBD1 | CASSEGQGAYEQYF
TRBV5-4 | . | CASRDRNTEAFF
TRBV5-6 | . | CASSLAGQGWSYVYEQYF
TRBV25-1 | TRBD1 | CASSEFTGGSNSPLHF
TRBV28 | TRBD2 | CASSYLTSALAKNIQYF
TRBV9 | . | CASSVEGGGEQYF
TRBV7-2 | TRBD2 | CASSLEGTSAYEQYF
TRBV29-1 | TRBD2 | CSVDGGEAYEQYF
TRBV6-1 | . | CASNVDNEQFF
TRBV4-1 | . | CASSPFRGGTYEQYF
TRBV28 | . | CASSFRGTHSPLHF
TRBV6-5 | . | CASSYSGAPNTGELFF
TRBV10-1 | . | CASSLFRDPAYNEQFF
TRBV15 | . | CATSRDELEGNTEAFF
TRBV28 | . | CASSFEQGYGYTF
TRBV6-6 | . | CASSNWSGGGNQPQHF
TRBV30 | . | CAWSRDSQETQYF
TRBV11-1 | . | CASSLSQEVYEQYF